Listed below are T cell receptor beta chains from one sample, sequenced in a study of blood T cells in healthy people across ages. TCRdb recomputed calls from the 5' RACE reads with MiXCR, one row per CDR3 protein. The sample consists of 600,000 to 1,000,000 distinct CDR3 sequences, 20% to 25% of them appearing once. Another study also made use of these data, one on T cells of mothers and their children.

Sequenced material: blood. These receptors all come from a boy aged 10-17 years in good health. Each CDR3 is given with its conserved first and last residue. D genes are given only for firm matches. For some rows the clone size is stated as once, few or many, or as a class when expanded; others skip it.

>-|-|TRBV20-1|TRBJ2-5
CSARGRPAWVGETQYF
TGCAGTGCTAGAGGCCGCCCCGCTTGGGTTGGGGAGACCCAGTACTTC
>-|-|TRBV20-1|TRBJ2-1
CSASFGVEQFF
TGCAGTGCCTCGTTCGGGGTTGAGCAGTTCTTC
>-|-|TRBV15|TRBJ2-3
CATSRDQGRSTDTQYF
TGTGCCACCAGCAGAGATCAGGGCAGGAGCACAGATACGCAGTATTTT
>few|-|TRBV7-9|TRBJ1-2
CASSLASQDGYTF
TGTGCCAGCAGCTTAGCAAGTCAGGATGGCTACACCTTC
>few|TRBD1|TRBV29-1|TRBJ2-4
CSVVWDSKNIQYF
TGCAGCGTTGTGTGGGACAGCAAAAACATTCAGTACTTC
>-|TRBD1|TRBV28|TRBJ1-2
CASSLRGQSPKHYGYTF
TGTGCCAGCAGTCTGAGGGGGCAATCTCCCAAACACTATGGCTACACCTTC
>few|-|TRBV29-1|TRBJ2-1
CSAELHNEQFF
TGCAGCGCAGAACTACACAATGAGCAGTTCTTC
>-|-|TRBV29-1|TRBJ2-7
CSAKRDNSYEQYF
TGCAGCGCTAAGCGGGACAACTCCTACGAGCAGTACTTC
>few|-|TRBV7-3|TRBJ2-3
CASSPAGARTDTQYF
TGTGCCAGCAGCCCTGCGGGGGCCCGCACAGATACGCAGTATTTT
>-|-|TRBV6-5|TRBJ1-3
CASSYGEAGAGNTIYF
TGTGCCAGCAGTTACGGGGAAGCGGGCGCTGGAAACACCATATATTTT
>few|TRBD1|TRBV28|TRBJ2-4
CASSLDRGVIQYF
TGTGCCAGCAGTTTGGACAGGGGAGTCATTCAGTACTTC
>few|TRBD2|TRBV7-2|TRBJ2-7
CASSIRDLAGYEQYF
TGTGCCAGCAGCATAAGGGACCTAGCGGGATACGAGCAGTACTTC
>-|-|TRBV7-9|TRBJ1-2
CASSSLTGDYGYTF
TGTGCCAGCAGCTCGTTGACAGGTGACTATGGCTACACCTTC
>-|-|TRBV2|TRBJ1-1
CASTPHTQGSEAFF
TGTGCCAGCACCCCACATACACAGGGAAGTGAAGCTTTCTTT
>-|-|TRBV28|TRBJ2-3
CASSLGSMDTQYF
TGTGCCAGCAGCCTTGGGTCGATGGATACGCAGTATTTT
>few|TRBD1|TRBV4-3|TRBJ2-1
CASSQDIRQGTYNEQFF
TGCGCCAGCAGCCAAGACATTAGACAGGGGACGTACAATGAGCAGTTCTTC
>-|-|TRBV7-3|TRBJ2-2
CASSLGAGHTGELFF
TGTGCCAGCAGCTTAGGTGCAGGACACACCGGGGAGCTGTTTTTT
>few|-|TRBV3-1|TRBJ1-4
CASKLTTNEKLFF
TGTGCCAGCAAGTTGACTACTAATGAAAAACTGTTTTTT
>few|-|TRBV11-2|TRBJ1-1
CASSLGLQSEAFF
TGTGCCAGCAGCTTAGGGCTACAGTCTGAAGCTTTCTTT
>few|TRBD2|TRBV20-1|TRBJ2-7
CSASLAGGNPMGLYEQYF
TGCAGTGCTAGCCTGGCGGGGGGGAACCCCATGGGGTTATACGAGCAGTACTTC
>-|-|TRBV20-1|TRBJ2-5
CSARDFEGGTQYF
TGCAGTGCTAGAGATTTTGAGGGAGGGACCCAGTACTTC
>-|-|TRBV18|TRBJ2-7
CASSVESPDEQYF
TGTGCCAGCTCCGTGGAGAGTCCCGACGAGCAGTACTTC
>few|-|TRBV20-1|TRBJ2-7
CSARAGRGNEQYF
TGCAGTGCTAGAGCGGGCAGGGGAAACGAGCAGTACTTC
>few|TRBD2|TRBV15|TRBJ2-5
CATSRGGSGKAQETQYF
TGTGCCACCAGCAGAGGGGGTAGCGGGAAGGCCCAAGAGACCCAGTACTTC
>few|-|TRBV9|TRBJ1-4
CASSVDPRGEELFF
TGTGCCAGCAGCGTAGACCCAAGAGGAGAGGAACTGTTTTTT
>-|-|TRBV4-3|TRBJ2-4
CASSQGFPGKFLYF
TGCGCCAGCAGCCAAGGGTTCCCTGGGAAGTTTCTATACTTC
>-|TRBD2|TRBV4-2|TRBJ2-1
CASSQGLAGGDNEQFF
TGTGCCAGCAGCCAAGGACTAGCGGGAGGGGACAATGAGCAGTTCTTC
>-|-|TRBV25-1|TRBJ2-5
CASSEYEGQETQYF
TGTGCCAGCAGTGAATATGAGGGCCAAGAGACCCAGTACTTC
>-|-|TRBV4-3|TRBJ1-2
CASSQVLASYGYTF
TGCGCCAGCAGCCAAGTCTTAGCCAGCTATGGCTACACCTTC
>-|-|TRBV24-1|TRBJ2-7
CATRTVLDEQYF
TGTGCCACCAGGACCGTACTCGACGAGCAGTACTTC
>-|-|TRBV10-3|TRBJ2-5
CAISEAGTHRSEQYF
TGTGCCATCAGTGAGGCCGGGACTCATCGCTCTGAGCAGTACTTC
>few|-|TRBV4-3|TRBJ1-4
CASSQDGRQGYEKLFF
TGCGCCAGCAGCCAAGATGGTCGGCAGGGATATGAAAAACTGTTTTTT
>few|-|TRBV20-1|TRBJ2-7
CSAPRGPYEQYF
TGCAGTGCCCCCCGGGGTCCATACGAGCAGTACTTC
>few|TRBD2|TRBV20-1|TRBJ2-3
CSARAGGFTDTQYF
TGCAGTGCTAGGGCGGGAGGCTTCACAGATACGCAGTATTTT
>-|TRBD2|TRBV9|TRBJ2-3
CASSGEGRERVDTKYF
TGTGCCAGCAGCGGTGAGGGGCGGGAGCGGGTAGATACGAAGTATTTT
>-|TRBD2|TRBV7-2|TRBJ2-7
CASRKAGGAYEQYF
TGTGCCAGCAGAAAAGCGGGGGGGGCCTACGAGCAGTACTTC
>few|-|TRBV9|TRBJ2-7
CASSTREGARTYEQYF
TGTGCCAGCAGCACCCGGGAGGGGGCGAGGACCTACGAGCAGTACTTC
>-|-|TRBV6-5|TRBJ2-3
CASSYLGGTDTQYF
TGTGCCAGCAGTTACCTTGGGGGCACAGATACGCAGTATTTT
>-|-|TRBV2|TRBJ1-2
CASKARFLGGYTF
TGTGCCAGCAAGGCTAGGTTCTTAGGGGGCTACACCTTC